The rows below give T cell receptor beta chains drawn from one sample of a study of cytomegalovirus exposure and HLA in healthy donors. TCRdb's copy holds only in-frame clones and misses some; the assay was immunoSEQ multiplex PCR. The sample has roughly 84,000 clones; about 80% are singletons. The sample taken for sequencing was PBMCs. These receptors originate from a man aged 50-60 years in good health and CMV-seronegative. The CDR3 runs from the conserved cysteine through the conserved F or W. D genes are given only for firm matches. A row's size may be missing; if present it is once, few, many or a size class.

CDR3,DNA,V,D,J,size,length
CASSYSSAGERGYTF,TGTGCCAGCAGTTACTCGAGTGCGGGGGAGAGAGGCTACACCTTC,TRBV6-5,.,TRBJ1-2,.,15
CASSLSGYGNTIYF,TGCGCCAGCAGCTTGTCGGGATATGGAAACACCATATATTTT,TRBV5-1,.,TRBJ1-3,.,14
CASSSEVGFSGNTIYF,TGTGCCAGCAGTTCAGAGGTTGGGTTCTCTGGAAACACCATATATTTT,TRBV7-9,.,TRBJ1-3,.,16
CASSETRGGSSYEQYF,TGTGCCAGCTCAGAAACACGGGGGGGCAGTTCCTACGAGCAGTACTTC,TRBV18,TRBD2,TRBJ2-7,once,16
CASSSRDRGQTSTDTQYF,TGTGCCAGCAGCAGTCGGGACAGGGGGCAAACTAGCACAGATACGCAGTATTTT,TRBV7-2,TRBD1,TRBJ2-3,.,18
CASSSPGVLEATQYF,TGTGCCAGCAGCTCCCCGGGGGTCTTGGAGGCTACGCAGTATTTT,TRBV5-5,.,TRBJ2-3,.,15
CAWRVGGSNQPQHF,TGTGCCTGGAGAGTCGGCGGATCCAATCAGCCCCAGCATTTT,TRBV30,.,TRBJ1-5,once,14
CASSLLPVYEQYF,TGTGCCAGCAGCTTGCTACCGGTTTACGAGCAGTACTTC,TRBV5-6,.,TRBJ2-7,.,13
CASSPVDRVYTGELFF,TGTGCCAGCTCACCAGTGGACAGGGTGTACACCGGGGAGCTGTTTTTT,TRBV18,TRBD1,TRBJ2-2,.,16
CASSLSTGKRYEQYF,TGTGCCAGCAGCTTATCCACAGGGAAACGCTACGAGCAGTACTTC,TRBV7-6,.,TRBJ2-7,.,15
CAISETTGESTDTQYF,TGTGCCATCAGTGAAACGACAGGGGAAAGCACAGATACGCAGTATTTT,TRBV10-3,TRBD1,TRBJ2-3,.,16
CASSSLVVSSNQPQHF,TGCGCCAGCAGCTCCCTCGTCGTCAGTAGCAATCAGCCCCAGCATTTT,TRBV4-1,.,TRBJ1-5,.,16
CASSHAGRAHTDTQYF,TGTGCCAGCAGCCACGCTGGGCGGGCTCACACAGATACGCAGTATTTT,TRBV4-2,.,TRBJ2-3,.,16
CASSLDDSRTNYGYTF,TGTGCCAGCAGCTTAGACGACAGCCGTACTAACTATGGCTACACCTTC,TRBV11-3,.,TRBJ1-2,once,16
CAAFWTGLYEQYF,TGTGCCGCATTTTGGACAGGGTTGTACGAGCAGTACTTC,TRBV30,TRBD1,TRBJ2-7,once,13
CASSPSGTGELFF,TGTGCCAGCAGCCCCTCGGGGACCGGGGAGCTGTTTTTT,TRBV9,.,TRBJ2-2,.,13
CASSQDLNLNEQFF,TGTGCCAGCAGCCAAGATCTAAACCTCAATGAGCAGTTCTTC,TRBV4-2,.,TRBJ2-1,.,14
CASSTQGEISYEQYF,TGTGCCAGCAGCACACAGGGGGAGATCTCCTACGAGCAGTACTTC,TRBV7-9,TRBD1,TRBJ2-7,once,15